The entry that follows covers one TCR beta chain sequence. Its antigen is undetermined. The length of the CDR3 is 16 residues. CDR1 is SGHNT, CDR2 YYREEE, per germline (reference sequence). The ends were cut back, 0 bases at V and 0 bases at J, with 10 bases in the middle. The sample belongs to a study of T cell responses to AZD1222 COVID-19 vaccine. Study outcomes and limitations: Variant regions that are unmutated are reportedly the target of nearly half of spike-specific TCRs. Females outnumbered males among donors, who were mostly white British; clonal diversity was possibly underestimated. At baseline, seropositivity was found in only six or seven AZD1222 recipients.

Generated by immunoSEQ multiplex PCR, the TCRdb table keeps only in-frame clones and is missing some. The data show some 130,000 clones, approximately 95% seen once. The chain uses TRBV5-4 and TRBJ1-3; no definite D call. Specimen: peripheral blood, collected 28 days after the second AZD1222 dose. The sequence was obtained from an adult who received the AZD1222 COVID-19 vaccine. The DNA of the CDR3 is TGTGCCAGCAGCTTGGTCTCCTCCACCTCTGGAAACACCATATATTTT. This translates into CASSLVSSTSGNTIYF.